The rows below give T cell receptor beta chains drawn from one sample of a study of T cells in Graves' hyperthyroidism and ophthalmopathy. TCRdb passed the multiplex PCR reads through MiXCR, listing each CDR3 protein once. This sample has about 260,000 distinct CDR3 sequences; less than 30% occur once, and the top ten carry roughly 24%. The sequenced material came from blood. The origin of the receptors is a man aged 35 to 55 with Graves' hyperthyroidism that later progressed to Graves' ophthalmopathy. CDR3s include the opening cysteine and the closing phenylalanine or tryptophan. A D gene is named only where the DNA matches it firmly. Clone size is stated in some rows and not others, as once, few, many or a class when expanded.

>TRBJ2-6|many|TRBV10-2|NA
CASSEGIWPGANVLTF
TGCGCCAGCAGCGAAGGCATCTGGCCTGGGGCCAACGTCCTGACTTTC
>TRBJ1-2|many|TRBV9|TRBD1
CASSVTNRGFGYTF
TGTGCCAGCAGCGTTACGAACAGGGGGTTTGGCTACACCTTC
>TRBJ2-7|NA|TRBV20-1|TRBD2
CSARDSSGGPRNEQYF
TGCAGTGCTAGAGACTCTAGCGGGGGCCCCCGGAACGAGCAGTACTTC
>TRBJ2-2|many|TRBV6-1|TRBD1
CASSPDRGATGELFF
TGTGCCAGCAGTCCGGACAGGGGGGCCACCGGGGAGCTGTTTTTT
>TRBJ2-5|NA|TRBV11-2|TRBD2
CASSLVWTSGSRETQYF
TGTGCCAGCAGCTTGGTTTGGACTAGCGGGAGTAGGGAGACCCAGTACTTC
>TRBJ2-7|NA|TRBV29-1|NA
CSVKTGPNEQYF
TGCAGCGTGAAGACAGGTCCCAACGAGCAGTACTTC
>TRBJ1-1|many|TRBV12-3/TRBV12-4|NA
CASSPGIGGPLNTEAFF
TGTGCCAGCAGCCCCGGGATAGGGGGTCCCCTGAACACTGAAGCTTTCTTT
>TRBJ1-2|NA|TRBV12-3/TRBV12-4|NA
CASSLFFYGYTF
TGTGCCAGCAGTCTTTTTTTTTATGGCTACACCTTC
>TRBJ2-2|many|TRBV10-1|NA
CASSEWEFTGELFF
TGCGCCAGCAGTGAGTGGGAATTCACCGGGGAGCTGTTTTTT
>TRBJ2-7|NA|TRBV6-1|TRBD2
CASSEATSGAYEQYF
TGTGCCAGCAGTGAAGCGACTAGCGGGGCCTACGAGCAGTACTTC
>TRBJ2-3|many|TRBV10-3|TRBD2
CAISEPSGRGSPDTQYF
TGTGCCATCAGTGAGCCTAGCGGGAGGGGGTCCCCAGATACGCAGTATTTT
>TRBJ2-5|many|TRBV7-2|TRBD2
CASSFSGRRETQYF
TGTGCCAGCAGCTTTAGCGGGAGGAGAGAGACCCAGTACTTC
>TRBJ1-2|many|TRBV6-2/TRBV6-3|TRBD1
CASNPTGTGAPRGYTF
TGTGCCAGCAACCCTACGGGGACAGGAGCACCTCGTGGCTACACCTTC
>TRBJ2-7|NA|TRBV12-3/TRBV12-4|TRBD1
CASSMARDRAYEQYF
TGTGCCAGCAGTATGGCCCGGGACAGAGCCTACGAGCAGTACTTC
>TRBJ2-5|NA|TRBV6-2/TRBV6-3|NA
CASSYRGLATQYF
TGTGCCAGCAGTTACCGGGGACTCGCGACCCAGTACTTC
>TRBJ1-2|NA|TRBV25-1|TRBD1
CASSGTGHIPSNYGYTF
TGTGCCAGCAGTGGGACAGGACACATCCCGTCTAACTATGGCTACACCTTC
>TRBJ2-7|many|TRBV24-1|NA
CATSESRGLSGEQYF
TGTGCCACCAGTGAATCCCGGGGCTTATCGGGCGAGCAGTACTTC
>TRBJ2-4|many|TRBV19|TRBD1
CASSMEQGVNIQYF
TGTGCCAGTAGTATGGAACAGGGGGTAAACATTCAGTACTTC
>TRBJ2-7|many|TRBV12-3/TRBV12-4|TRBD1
CASRRQGGEYEQYF
TGTGCCAGCAGACGACAGGGTGGAGAGTACGAGCAGTACTTC
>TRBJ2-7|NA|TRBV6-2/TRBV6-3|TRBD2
CASSSGGLANEQYF
TGTGCCAGCAGCTCGGGGGGACTAGCGAACGAGCAGTACTTC
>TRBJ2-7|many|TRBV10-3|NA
CAISEWASYEQYF
TGTGCCATCAGTGAGTGGGCTAGCTACGAGCAGTACTTC
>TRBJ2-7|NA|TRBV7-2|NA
CASSLLGEAYEQYF
TGTGCCAGCAGCTTACTCGGGGAAGCCTACGAGCAGTACTTC